A single sample gave rise to the 22 T cell receptor beta chains below, sequenced in a study of blood T cell repertoires in COVID-19. The protocol was immunoSEQ multiplex PCR, while the TCRdb copy is restricted to in-frame clones and leaves out a portion. Of roughly 150,000 clones listed, about 90% are singletons. The sample was peripheral blood. The source of these receptors is a woman between 70 and 85 years old with acute or convalescent COVID-19.

The chain carries TRBV28 and TRBJ1-2, with 7 bases aligning to TRBD1. The trim removed 1 base at V and 4 bases at J, leaving 6 bases unmatched. The CDR3 is made up of 15 amino acids. Germline CDR1 reads MDHEN; CDR2 reads SYDVKM. CDR3 residues: CASSLYRGEGYGYTF. CDR3 sequence (DNA): TGTGCCAGCAGTTTATACAGGGGTGAGGGCTATGGCTACACCTTC.

V gene TRBV4-3 combines with J gene TRBJ2-7; TRBD1 might be the D (6 bases). Trimming left V 1 base short and J 3 bases short, with 25 bases between. Germline CDR1 LGHNA, CDR2 YSLEER. There are 19 residues in the CDR3. This chain's CDR3 is CASSQAQGRGSTTIYEQYF. CDR3 in DNA: TGCGCCAGCAGCCAAGCACAGGGAAGGGGGTCGACTACTATCTACGAGCAGTACTTC.

The chain combines TRBV27 with TRBJ1-5; TRBD1 matches 8 bases. V lost 1 base and J lost 2; bases outside the gene matches: 10. The CDR3 loop spans 18 amino acids. Germline V CDR1 and CDR2: MNHEY, SMNVEV (reference sequence). In nucleotides, the CDR3 is TGTGCCAGCAGTTTATACTGGGCAGGGGGCGCCGGCAATCAGCCCCAGCATTTT. Residues: CASSLYWAGGAGNQPQHF.

The J gene is TRBJ2-1, the V gene TRBV9, with D possibly being TRBD2 (5 bases). V was trimmed by 3 bases and J by 1 base, leaving 14 bases between them. CDR3 length equals 16 residues. The germline gives CDR1 SGDLS, CDR2 YYNGEE. Here the CDR3 reads CASSAAKPGSYNEQFF. CDR3 nucleotides: TGTGCCAGCAGCGCTGCGAAACCGGGATCCTACAATGAGCAGTTCTTC.

The chain combines TRBV5-5 with TRBJ1-1; 7 bases align to TRBD1. This CDR3 has 14 residues. With 0 bases clipped from V and 4 bases from J, the junction kept 3 bases outside the gene matches. Germline V gene sequence: CDR1 SGHKS, CDR2 YYEKEE (reference sequence). CDR3 DNA sequence: TGTGCCAGCAGCTTGGATAGGGGGCCCACTGAAGCTTTCTTT. Protein: CASSLDRGPTEAFF.

The sample holds one count of this clone. The CDR3 protein is CATSDPPNHGTQYF. The DNA of the CDR3 is TGTGCCACCAGTGACCCACCTAACCATGGGACCCAGTACTTC. V and J are TRBV24-1 and TRBJ2-5; D call uncertain. V was cut by 4 bases and J by 7 bases, with 15 bases left in between. CDR1 and CDR2 (germline): KGHDR, SFDVKD. CDR3 length equals 14 residues.

The chain couples TRBV19 to TRBJ1-5, with D maybe TRBD1 (5 bases). The CDR3 extends over 16 amino acids. In germline, CDR1 is LNHDA, CDR2 SQIVND (reference sequence). Trimming took off 3 bases at V and 1 base at J, with 13 bases between the two ends. In DNA, the CDR3 is TGTGCCAGTAGTATCCGGGGAGGGGAAAGCAATCAGCCCCAGCATTTT. This sequence encodes CASSIRGGESNQPQHF.

This clone was observed once. The J gene is TRBJ2-2, the V gene TRBV2; D may be TRBD1 (5 bases). The CDR3 has 13 residues. CDR1 and CDR2 from the germline V gene are SNHLY and FYNNEI. Trimming pared 7 bases from V and 0 bases from J, leaving 6 bases between. In DNA, the CDR3 is TGTGCCAGCACAGGGACGAACACCGGGGAGCTGTTTTTT. The encoded protein is CASTGTNTGELFF.

The J gene is TRBJ2-5, the V gene TRBV9, with 7 nucleotides matching TRBD1. V trimming: 0 bases; J trimming: 1 base; junction bases outside the gene matches: 9. The CDR3 is 17 residues long. Germline lookup yields CDR1 SGDLS and CDR2 YYNGEE. The CDR3 DNA reads as TGTGCCAGCAGCGTAGGTATCGGGACAGTTCCCCAAGAGACCCAGTACTTC. Translating gives CASSVGIGTVPQETQYF.

With regard to this clone: Distinct nucleotide sequences in the sample also encode this CDR3. This rearrangement joins TRBV6-1 to TRBJ1-5, with D tentatively TRBD1 (6 bases). Germline CDR1 MNHNS, CDR2 SASEGT. This CDR3 has 14 residues. V was cut by 2 bases and J by 1 base, with 6 bases left in between. CDR3 DNA: TGTGCCAGCAGTGAACAGGGGAGCAATCAGCCCCAGCATTTT. Translated, it gives CASSEQGSNQPQHF.

The chain carries TRBV29-1 and TRBJ2-5; perhaps TRBD2 as D (5 bases). This CDR3 contains 16 residues. The V end was cut by 4 bases, the J end by 2 bases, with 20 bases between. CDR1 and CDR2 (germline): SQVTM, ANQGSEA. The CDR3: CSVGSPRGAPQETQYF. DNA for the CDR3: TGCAGCGTTGGATCTCCTCGGGGAGCCCCGCAAGAGACCCAGTACTTC.

The genes are TRBV27 and TRBJ2-3; 7 bases are shared with TRBD1. After removal of 3 bases from V and 0 bases from J, the junction contained 0 bases not matched to a gene. The CDR3 runs to 14 residues. Germline V lookup: CDR1 MNHEY, CDR2 SMNVEV (reference sequence). The CDR3 loop is CASSLDRSTDTQYF. CDR3 DNA: TGTGCCAGCAGTTTGGACAGGAGCACAGATACGCAGTATTTT.

The rearrangement uses TRBV7-9 and TRBJ2-7; D gene uncertain. CDR3 size: 12 residues. V lost 5 bases to trimming and J lost 2 bases, with 7 bases between them. The germline V gene encodes CDR1 SEHNR and CDR2 FQNEAQ (reference sequence). The CDR3, as DNA: TGTGCCAGCAGCCTACCACCCTACGAGCAGTACTTC. Amino acids: CASSLPPYEQYF. The full variable domain, its missing parts supplied by reference TRBV7-9 and TRBJ2-7, is DTGVSQNPRHKITKRGQNVTFRCDPISEHNRLYWYRQTLGQGPEFLTYFQNEAQLEKSRLLSDRFSAERPKGSFSTLEIQRTEQGDSAMYLCASSLPPYEQYFGPGTRLTVT.

This clone has just a few counts. The V and J genes are TRBV11-3 and TRBJ2-7, with 7 bases that match TRBD1. After removal of 1 base from V and 3 bases from J, the junction contained 6 bases not matched to a gene. There are 15 residues in the CDR3. Germline loops: CDR1 SGHNT, CDR2 YENEEA. The CDR3 bases are TGTGCCAGCAGCTTAGGACAGGGACAAAACTACGAGCAGTACTTC. Protein: CASSLGQGQNYEQYF.

The chain has TRBV6-6 and TRBJ1-5; 9 nucleotides agree with TRBD1. With V trimmed by 4 bases and J by 5 bases, 3 bases remained unmatched. This CDR3 is 14 amino acids long. Germline lookup yields CDR1 MNHNY and CDR2 SVGAGI (reference sequence). The CDR3 reads CASSFRDRDQPQHF. The CDR3 DNA is TGTGCCAGCAGTTTCCGGGACAGGGATCAGCCCCAGCATTTT.

This clone was seen a single time. The CDR3 loop is CASSSTGTVYSGNTIYF. DNA of the CDR3: TGCGCCAGCAGCTCAACAGGGACAGTATACTCTGGAAACACCATATATTTT. The V and J genes are TRBV5-1 and TRBJ1-3, with 7 bases aligning to TRBD1. Germline V lookup: CDR1 SGHRS, CDR2 YFSETQ. Trimming cost V 3 bases and J 0 bases; bases outside gene matches: 9. CDR3 length: 17 residues.

V is TRBV7-3 and J is TRBJ2-1; 8 bases line up with TRBD2. CDR1 is SGHTA, CDR2 FQGTGA, per germline. CDR3 length: 16 amino acids. The ends lost 5 bases at V and 7 bases at J; junction bases unmatched: 13. The CDR3, as DNA: TGTGCCAGCAGCCCCTTCGCGGGAGGTCCCGGGAATGAGCAGTTCTTC. Protein product: CASSPFAGGPGNEQFF. The variable domain in full, completed from reference TRBV7-3 and TRBJ2-1, reads GAGVSQTPSNKVTEKGKYVELRCDPISGHTALYWYRQSLGQGPEFLIYFQGTGAADDSGLPNDRFFAVRPEGSVSTLKIQRTERGDSAVYLCASSPFAGGPGNEQFFGPGTRLTVL.

V usage is TRBV7-9 and J usage is TRBJ2-1; D is unresolved. The germline V gene has CDR1 SEHNR and CDR2 FQNEAQ (reference sequence). This CDR3 is 13 amino acids long. Trimming took off 3 bases at V and 4 bases at J, with 7 bases between the two ends. In DNA form, the CDR3 reads TGTGCCAGCAGCTTGCGGTCTTACAATGAGCAGTTCTTC. It is translated as CASSLRSYNEQFF.

This clone has more than one count but fewer than ten. The V call is TRBV2, the J call TRBJ1-3; possible D gene TRBD1, 6 bases. The CDR3 spans 17 residues. V lost 5 bases to trimming and J lost 0 bases, with 17 bases between them. Germline CDR1 and CDR2: SNHLY and FYNNEI. The CDR3 region is CASSSDRPLSSGNTIYF. The CDR3 DNA follows: TGTGCCAGCAGTAGCGACAGGCCCCTGAGCTCTGGAAACACCATATATTTT.

The chain uses TRBV6-5 and TRBJ1-5, with 8 bases that match TRBD1. The V segment lost 4 bases and the J segment 6 bases; nucleotides outside the gene matches: 5. The CDR3 covers 14 residues. CDR1 MNHEY and CDR2 SVGAGI come from the germline V gene. The chain's CDR3 is CASSSGQGGQPQHF. CDR3 bases: TGTGCCAGCAGTTCAGGACAGGGCGGTCAGCCCCAGCATTTT.

The V gene is TRBV4-3, the J gene TRBJ1-2; D call uncertain. The CDR3 covers 16 residues. Germline V gene data show CDR1 as LGHNA and CDR2 as YSLEER. With 0 bases removed from V and 0 bases from J, the gap between germline ends came to 11 bases. CDR3 in amino acids: CASSQDPYQANYGYTF. The CDR3 nucleotides read TGCGCCAGCAGCCAAGATCCCTACCAGGCTAACTATGGCTACACCTTC.

V is TRBV11-1 and J is TRBJ2-5; 10 nucleotides line up with TRBD2. Germline assignment: CDR1 SGHAT and CDR2 FQDESV (reference sequence). Trimming took 3 bases from V and 4 from J; bases not matched to a gene: 8. The CDR3 loop spans 16 amino acids. CDR3 residues: CASSFHSGRMRETQYF. CDR3 bases: TGTGCCAGCAGCTTCCATAGCGGGAGGATGAGAGAGACCCAGTACTTC.